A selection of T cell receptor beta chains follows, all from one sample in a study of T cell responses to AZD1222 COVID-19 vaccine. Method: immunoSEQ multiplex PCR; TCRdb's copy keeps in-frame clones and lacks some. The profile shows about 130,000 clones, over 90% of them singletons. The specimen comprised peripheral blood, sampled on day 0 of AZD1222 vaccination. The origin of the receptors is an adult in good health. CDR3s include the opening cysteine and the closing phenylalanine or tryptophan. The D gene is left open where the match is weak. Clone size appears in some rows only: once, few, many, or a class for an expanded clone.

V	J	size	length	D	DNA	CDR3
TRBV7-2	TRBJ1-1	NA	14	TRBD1	TGTGCCAGCAGCGTTTACAGGGGGGACACTGAAGCTTTCTTT	CASSVYRGDTEAFF
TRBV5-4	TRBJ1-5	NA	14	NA	TGTGCCAGCAGCTTAGGCCCGTCAGGTCAGCCCCAGCATTTT	CASSLGPSGQPQHF
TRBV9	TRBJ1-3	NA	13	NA	TGTGCCAGCAGCGTAGGACCGGGAAACACCATATATTTT	CASSVGPGNTIYF
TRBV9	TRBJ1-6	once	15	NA	TGTGCCAGCAGCGTAACGGGGCAGGTCATCTCACCCCTCCACTTT	CASSVTGQVISPLHF
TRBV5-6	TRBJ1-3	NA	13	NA	TGTGCCAGCGGGGGAGTCTCTGGAAACACCATATATTTT	CASGGVSGNTIYF
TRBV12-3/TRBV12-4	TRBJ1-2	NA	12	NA	TGTGCCAGCGGGAGGGGGGACTATGGCTACACCTTC	CASGRGDYGYTF
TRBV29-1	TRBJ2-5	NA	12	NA	TGCAGCGTAGGACACGAACAAGAGACCCAGTACTTC	CSVGHEQETQYF
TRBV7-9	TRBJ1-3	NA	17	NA	TGTGCCAGCAGCTTAGAGGTCAGCTGGACGGCTGGAAACACCATATATTTT	CASSLEVSWTAGNTIYF
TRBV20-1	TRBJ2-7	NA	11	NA	TGCAGTGCTAGTGAAGTCTACGAGCAGTACTTC	CSASEVYEQYF
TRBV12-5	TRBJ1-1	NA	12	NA	TGTGCTAGTGGATTGGGGGGCACTGAAGCTTTCTTT	CASGLGGTEAFF
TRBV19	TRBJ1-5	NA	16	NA	TGTGCCAGTAGAATCTCAGGGCCCCGAACGAATCAGCCCCAGCATTTT	CASRISGPRTNQPQHF
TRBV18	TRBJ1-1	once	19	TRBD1	TGTGCCAGCTCCCTGAATATCCCCGGGACAGGGGGGGGAAGGACTGAAGCTTTCTTT	CASSLNIPGTGGGRTEAFF
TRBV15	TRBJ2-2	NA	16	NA	TGTGCCACCAGCAGACCGACGGACGGAAACACCGGGGAGCTGTTTTTT	CATSRPTDGNTGELFF
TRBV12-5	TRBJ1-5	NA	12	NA	TGTGCTAGTGGGCCAGCCAATCAGCCCCAGCATTTT	CASGPANQPQHF
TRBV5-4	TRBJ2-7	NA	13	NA	TGTGCCAGCAGCTGGCAGGGGACCGGAGAGCAGTACTTC	CASSWQGTGEQYF
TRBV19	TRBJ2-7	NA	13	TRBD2	TGTGCCAGTTCGTCTTGGGGGGGCTACGAGCAGTACTTC	CASSSWGGYEQYF
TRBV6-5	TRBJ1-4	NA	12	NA	TGTGCCAGCATGGGTAGAAATGAAAAACTGTTTTTT	CASMGRNEKLFF
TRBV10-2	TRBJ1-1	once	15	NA	TGCGCCAGCAGTGAATTGACGTCGGGGGACACTGAAGCTTTCTTT	CASSELTSGDTEAFF
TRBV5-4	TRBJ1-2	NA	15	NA	TGTGCCAGCAGCTTATCTTCGGACAGCCTCTATGGCTACACCTTC	CASSLSSDSLYGYTF
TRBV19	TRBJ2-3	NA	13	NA	TGTGCCAGTAGTAATAAGGGCACAGATACGCAGTATTTT	CASSNKGTDTQYF
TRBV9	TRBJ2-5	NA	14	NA	TGTGCCAGCAGCCCCCAGGGAGGAGGAGAGACCCAGTACTTC	CASSPQGGGETQYF
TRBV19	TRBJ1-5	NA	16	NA	TGTGCCAGTAGTATAGTGGGCAGCTTAACAAATCAGCCCCAGCATTTT	CASSIVGSLTNQPQHF
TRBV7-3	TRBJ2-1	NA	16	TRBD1	TGTGCCAGCAGCACCGGACAGGGTGGATCATACAATGAGCAGTTCTTC	CASSTGQGGSYNEQFF
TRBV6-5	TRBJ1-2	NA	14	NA	TGTGCCAGCATTTTTTGGAAGTCTAACTATGGCTACACCTTC	CASIFWKSNYGYTF
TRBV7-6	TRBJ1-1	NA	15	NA	TGTGCCAGCAGCCCTCAAGGGGGATGGTGGGCTGAAGCTTTCTTT	CASSPQGGWWAEAFF
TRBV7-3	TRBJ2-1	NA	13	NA	TGTGCCAGCAGCTTAAGTCTTAATTATGAGCAGTTCTTC	CASSLSLNYEQFF